Below, 14 T cell receptor beta chains from the same sample are listed, as sequenced in a study of T cell clonality in common variable immunodeficiency. Study findings and constraints: In common variable immunodeficiency, TCR beta chains reportedly carried fewer deletions and N-nucleotide insertions.

No antigen is known for these receptors. Clones were read by immunoSEQ multiplex PCR, and TCRdb kept only the in-frame ones, dropping some. This sample carries about 15,000 clones and no singletons, and around 12% goes to the top ten. Sequenced sample: peripheral blood mononuclear cells. These receptors came from a human donor with common variable immunodeficiency.

With respect to this clone: The read falls 3 residues short of the CDR3 end, and the missing part is taken from the germline J gene. V usage is TRBV14 and J usage is TRBJ2-5, with D tentatively TRBD1 (6 bases). The V gene's germline CDR1 is SGHDN and CDR2 FVKESK. The CDR3 has 17 amino acids. Deletions cut 4 bases from V and 0 bases from J, with 18 bases between. This CDR3 is CASSPGERLIYQETQYF. The covered CDR3 bases are TGTGCCAGCAGCCCAGGGGAACGACTAATCTACCAAGAGACC.

On this clone: Coverage ceases 3 residues before the CDR3 finishes, and the germline J gene fills in the end. The V and J genes are TRBV7-3 and TRBJ2-7; TRBD1 might be the D (6 bases). Germline V lookup: CDR1 SGHTA, CDR2 FQGTGA. The CDR3 covers 13 residues. V lost 2 bases and J 3 bases, leaving 8 bases between the germline ends. The CDR3 loop reads CASSLQQGYEQYF. CDR3 DNA (partial): TGTGCCAGCAGCTTACAACAGGGCTACGAG. Based on the CDR3 plus reference TRBV7-3 and TRBJ2-7, the full variable domain is GAGVSQTPSNKVTEKGKYVELRCDPISGHTALYWYRQSLGQGPEFLIYFQGTGAADDSGLPNDRFFAVRPEGSVSTLKIQRTERGDSAVYLCASSLQQGYEQYFGPGTRLTVT.

This clone was counted a few times. The CDR3 is cut off 3 residues early in the read; its end comes from the germline J gene. The J gene is TRBJ2-3, the V gene TRBV7-3; perhaps TRBD1 as D (5 bases). Between the trimmed V and J ends, which lost 1 base and 0 bases, there was a span of 8 bases. The CDR3 contains 15 residues. Germline V gives CDR1 SGHTA, CDR2 FQGTGA. CDR3 bases read: TGTGCCAGCAGCTTAAGGGGCGGTAGCACAGATACG. Translating gives CASSLRGGSTDT. The full-length CDR3 reads as CASSLRGGSTDTQYF.

Note on this clone: The read ends 3 residues early relative to the CDR3; the germline J gene fills the gap. V gene TRBV5-1 combines with J gene TRBJ2-5, with D uncertain. Trimming took 1 base from V and 5 from J, leaving 9 bases between them. CDR1 SGHRS and CDR2 YFSETQ come from the germline V gene. This CDR3 is built from 13 residues. The CDR3 here is CASSLLFVETQYF. Partial CDR3 DNA: TGCGCCAGCAGCTTGCTCTTCGTTGAGACC.

This clone has a count of ten or more. Sequencing ends 3 residues short of the CDR3 end; the germline J gene provides the rest. The rearrangement joins TRBV2 to TRBJ1-1; no reliable D call. There are 15 residues in the CDR3. Trimming took off 2 bases at V and 3 bases at J, with 13 bases between the two ends. Looked up from germline, CDR1 is SNHLY and CDR2 is FYNNEI. CDR3 residues: CASSERAGGDTEAFF. CDR3 DNA, as far as it was read: TGTGCCAGCAGTGAACGCGCAGGCGGGGACACTGAA.

About this clone itself: The missing CDR3 end, 3 residues past where the read stops, is filled in from the germline J gene. The chain couples TRBV5-1 to TRBJ2-1; 11 positions match TRBD2. V lost 0 bases to trimming and J lost 6 bases; unmatched junction nucleotides: 2. Germline CDR1 SGHRS, CDR2 YFSETQ. The CDR3 spans 15 residues. The CDR3 loop is CASSLVTSGSNEQFF. Partial CDR3 DNA: TGCGCCAGCAGCTTGGTTACTAGCGGGAGCAATGAG.

This clone turned up a few times. The read gets to within 3 residues of the CDR3 end, and the germline J gene fills in the rest. The rearrangement links TRBV7-9 to TRBJ1-1, with 8 bases lining up with TRBD1. Germline-derived CDR1 and CDR2 are SEHNR and FQNEAQ (reference sequence). J was trimmed by 5 bases and V by 6 bases; bases with no gene match: 8. The CDR3 is 14 amino acids. CDR3 in amino acids: CASRGQGMFTEAFF. The DNA read from the CDR3 is TGTGCCAGCAGAGGACAGGGAATGTTTACTGAA. The complete variable domain, with remaining parts taken from reference TRBV7-9 and TRBJ1-1, reads DTGVSQNPRHKITKRGQNVTFRCDPISEHNRLYWYRQTLGQGPEFLTYFQNEAQLEKSRLLSDRFSAERPKGSFSTLEIQRTEQGDSAMYLCASRGQGMFTEAFFGQGTRLTVV.

On this clone: The sequenced fragment ends 3 residues before the CDR3 boundary, so the rest is inferred from the germline J gene. This chain uses TRBV5-4 with TRBJ2-1; 9 nucleotides line up with TRBD1. V gave up 1 base and J gave up 7 bases; unmatched junction bases: 6. CDR1 and CDR2 (germline): SGHNT, YYREEE (reference sequence). The CDR3 is 15 amino acids. The CDR3 region is CASSLRQGDRNEQFF. The CDR3 bases that were read are TGTGCCAGCAGCTTGAGACAGGGGGACCGGAATGAG.

Concerning this clone itself: The missing CDR3 end, 3 residues past where the read stops, is filled in from the germline J gene. The genes are TRBV7-2 and TRBJ2-5; D may be TRBD2 (5 bases). V was shortened by 1 base and J by 4 bases, with 10 bases between the two germline ends. Germline-derived CDR1 and CDR2 are SGHTA and FQGNSA. This CDR3 comprises 14 residues. The DNA read from the CDR3 is TGTGCCAGCAGCTTAGGGAGGCGGATAGAGACC. Protein: CASSLGRRIET. The CDR3 reads in full as CASSLGRRIETQYF.

This clone turned up a few times. The CDR3 end falls 3 residues outside the read, so it is completed with the germline J gene. The chain employs TRBV11-3 and TRBJ1-1; TRBD1 matches 7 bases. The J segment lost 5 bases and the V segment lost 2 bases, leaving 2 bases of the junction unmatched. The CDR3 covers 13 residues. Per germline, CDR1 SGHNT and CDR2 YENEEA. CDR3 sequence: CASSLNRGTEAFF. Partial CDR3 DNA: TGTGCCAGCAGCTTAAACAGGGGTACTGAA.

On this clone itself: The read finishes 3 residues shy of the CDR3 end, and the germline J gene is used to complete it. The chain joins TRBV7-9 to TRBJ2-5; D gene unclear. The CDR3 totals 13 residues. CDR1 SEHNR and CDR2 FQNEAQ come from the germline V gene (reference sequence). V gave up 5 bases and J gave up 3 bases, with 10 bases separating them. The DNA read from the CDR3 is TGTGCCAGCAGCCCCGACTGGGAAGAGACC. This encodes CASSPDWEET. The full CDR3 protein is CASSPDWEETQYF. Full variable domain (outside the CDR3, taken from reference TRBV7-9 and TRBJ2-5): DTGVSQNPRHKITKRGQNVTFRCDPISEHNRLYWYRQTLGQGPEFLTYFQNEAQLEKSRLLSDRFSAERPKGSFSTLEIQRTEQGDSAMYLCASSPDWEETQYFGPGTRLLVL.

The sample holds many counts of this clone. The read comes to an end 3 residues before the CDR3 does, leaving the germline J gene to fill in the end. The rearrangement links TRBV5-1 to TRBJ2-5; D is unclear. The length of the CDR3 is 14 residues. CDR1 and CDR2 (germline): SGHRS, YFSETQ. Between the trimmed V and J ends, which lost 2 bases and 1 base, there was a span of 9 bases. The CDR3 DNA, read in part, is TGCGCCAGCAGCTTAGACACCCGCCAAGAGACC. This sequence encodes CASSLDTRQET. Given in full, the CDR3 is CASSLDTRQETQYF.

With respect to this clone: The read terminates 3 residues ahead of where the CDR3 ends, so the germline J gene completes it. The chain couples TRBV5-1 to TRBJ2-7; no firm D call. The CDR3 runs 13 residues. Between the trimmed V and J ends, which lost 0 bases and 4 bases, there was a span of 8 bases. Germline loops: CDR1 SGHRS, CDR2 YFSETQ. Incomplete CDR3 DNA: TGCGCCAGCAGCTTGGGCCAGTCATACGAG. Protein: CASSLGQSYE. The entire CDR3 protein reads CASSLGQSYEQYF.

This clone appeared a few times. The CDR3 end is not reached by the read, which stops 3 residues before it; the germline J gene fills it in. This chain uses TRBV19 with TRBJ2-3, with a tentative D call TRBD1 (5 bases). The V end lost 1 base, the J end lost 2 bases, and 7 bases lay between the germline ends. The V gene's germline CDR1 is LNHDA and CDR2 SQIVND (reference sequence). CDR3 length: 14 residues. The part of the CDR3 DNA that was read is TGTGCCAGTAGTATAGGACAGATCACAGATACG. As protein: CASSIGQITDT. The complete CDR3 protein is CASSIGQITDTQYF.